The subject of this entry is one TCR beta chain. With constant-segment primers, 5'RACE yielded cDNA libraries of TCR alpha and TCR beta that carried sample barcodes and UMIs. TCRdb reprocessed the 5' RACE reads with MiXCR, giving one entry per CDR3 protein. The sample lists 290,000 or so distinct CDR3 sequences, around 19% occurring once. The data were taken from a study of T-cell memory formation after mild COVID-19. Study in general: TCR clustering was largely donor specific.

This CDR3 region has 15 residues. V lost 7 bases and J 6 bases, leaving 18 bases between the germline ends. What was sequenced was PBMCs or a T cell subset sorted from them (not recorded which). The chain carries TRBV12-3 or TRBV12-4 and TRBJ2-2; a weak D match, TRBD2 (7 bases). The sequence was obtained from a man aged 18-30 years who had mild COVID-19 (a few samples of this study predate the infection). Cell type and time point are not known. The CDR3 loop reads CASTPRGGESGELFF. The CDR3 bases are TGTGCCAGCACCCCCCGCGGGGGCGAATCCGGGGAGCTGTTTTTT.